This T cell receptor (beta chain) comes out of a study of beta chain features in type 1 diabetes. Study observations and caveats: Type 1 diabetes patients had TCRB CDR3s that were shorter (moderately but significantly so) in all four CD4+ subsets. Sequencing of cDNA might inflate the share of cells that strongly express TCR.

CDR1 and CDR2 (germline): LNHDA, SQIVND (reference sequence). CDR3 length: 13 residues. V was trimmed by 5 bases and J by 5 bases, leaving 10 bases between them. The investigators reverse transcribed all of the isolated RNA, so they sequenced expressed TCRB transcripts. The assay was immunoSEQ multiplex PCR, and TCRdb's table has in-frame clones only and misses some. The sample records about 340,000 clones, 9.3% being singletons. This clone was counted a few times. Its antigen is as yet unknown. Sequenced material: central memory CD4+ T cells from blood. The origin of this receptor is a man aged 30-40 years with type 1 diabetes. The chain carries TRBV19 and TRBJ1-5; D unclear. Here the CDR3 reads CASSLKTYQPQHF. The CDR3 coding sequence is TGTGCCAGTAGTCTAAAAACTTATCAGCCCCAGCATTTT.